These 30 T cell receptor beta chains share one sample of origin, sequenced in a study of shared clonotypes between healthy human individuals. Data came from immunoSEQ multiplex PCR; TCRdb stores just in-frame clones and leaves some out. The data show some 1.5 million clones, roughly 96% seen once. Sequenced input: naive CD4+ T cells sorted from blood. Subset denoted: CD45RA+ positively selected. These receptors were taken from a man aged 30 to 45 in good health.

The V call is TRBV7-6, the J call TRBJ2-3; D remains unclear. Trimming left V 4 bases short and J 6 bases short, with 5 bases between. In germline, CDR1 is SGHVS, CDR2 FNYEAQ. The CDR3 covers 11 residues. The CDR3 is CASSSKDTQYF. In DNA form, the CDR3 reads TGTGCCAGCAGCTCAAAGGATACGCAGTATTTT.

The chain combines TRBV27 with TRBJ2-5; D gene uncertain. V shed 5 bases and J shed 0 bases, with 7 bases lying between them. CDR1 and CDR2 (germline): MNHEY, SMNVEV (reference sequence). There are 13 residues in the CDR3. CDR3 amino acids: CASSILYQETQYF. The CDR3 DNA reads as TGTGCCAGCAGTATCTTGTACCAAGAGACCCAGTACTTC.

The DNA for the CDR3 is TGCAGCGTCAAGGTAGCGGGAAGGGGGGATGAGCAGTTCTTC. Its translation is CSVKVAGRGDEQFF. V is TRBV29-1 and J is TRBJ2-1; 8 positions match TRBD2. The V segment lost 6 bases and the J segment 8 bases; nucleotides outside the gene matches: 12. CDR3 length: 14 amino acids. Germline values: CDR1 SQVTM, CDR2 ANQGSEA.

This chain links TRBV28 with TRBJ2-7; D gene ambiguous. Between the trimmed V and J ends, which lost 3 bases and 2 bases, there was a span of 11 bases. The CDR3 has 14 amino acids. Germline loops: CDR1 MDHEN, CDR2 SYDVKM. CDR3 in DNA: TGTGCCAGCAGTTTCCCCGGGCCAGCCTACGAGCAGTACTTC. The encoded protein is CASSFPGPAYEQYF.

This chain connects TRBV19 to TRBJ2-7, with D tentatively TRBD2 (6 bases). This CDR3 comprises 15 residues. Trimming pared 3 bases from V and 4 bases from J, leaving 16 bases between. The germline V gene encodes CDR1 LNHDA and CDR2 SQIVND (reference sequence). The CDR3 region is CASSIVGGVKYEQYF. For the CDR3, the DNA is TGTGCCAGTAGTATCGTGGGGGGAGTAAAGTACGAGCAGTACTTC.

The rearrangement uses TRBV13 and TRBJ2-7; maybe TRBD2 (6 bases). V was cut by 5 bases and J by 1 base, with 15 bases left in between. This CDR3 spans 15 amino acids. Germline CDR1 is PRHDT and CDR2 is FYEKMQ (reference sequence). CDR3 DNA: TGTGCCAGCAGCCCCCATGATAGCGGTTCCTACGAGCAGTACTTC. Translating it yields CASSPHDSGSYEQYF. The variable domain in full, with the rest retrieved from reference TRBV13 and TRBJ2-7, is AAGVIQSPRHLIKEKRETATLKCYPIPRHDTVYWYQQGPGQDPQFLISFYEKMQSDKGSIPDRFSAQQFSDYHSELNMSSLELGDSALYFCASSPHDSGSYEQYFGPGTRLTVT.

The J gene is TRBJ2-1, the V gene TRBV27; tentative D call: TRBD2 (6 bases). Germline V CDR1 and CDR2: MNHEY, SMNVEV (reference sequence). The germline V and J ends were trimmed by 1 base and 2 bases, with 12 bases remaining between them. The CDR3 is made up of 16 amino acids. This chain's CDR3 is CASSLLSLATYNEQFF. The CDR3 region has the DNA TGTGCCAGCAGTTTATTAAGCCTAGCGACCTACAATGAGCAGTTCTTC.

In regard to this clone: Different DNA sequences within this sample yield the same CDR3. The rearrangement joins TRBV5-4 to TRBJ2-7; D not resolved. The germline V gene encodes CDR1 SGHNT and CDR2 YYREEE (reference sequence). CDR3 length equals 13 residues. V was cut by 0 bases and J by 1 base, with 5 bases left in between. The CDR3, as DNA: TGTGCCAGCAGCTTGGGGTCGTCCTACGAGCAGTACTTC. It encodes CASSLGSSYEQYF.

The V gene is TRBV25-1, the J gene TRBJ1-4; 7 bases line up with TRBD1. CDR3 length: 18 amino acids. The J segment lost 2 bases and the V segment lost 2 bases, leaving 11 bases of the junction unmatched. Germline V gives CDR1 MGHDK, CDR2 SYGVNS. The CDR3 loop is CASSETTGAAATNEKLFF. For the CDR3, the DNA is TGTGCCAGCAGTGAAACCACAGGGGCAGCAGCTACTAATGAAAAACTGTTTTTT.

The chain employs TRBV9 and TRBJ2-2, with 10 bases matching TRBD2. Unmatched junction bases numbered 4, after V lost 4 bases and J lost 7 bases. The CDR3 runs to 14 residues. Germline V gene data show CDR1 as SGDLS and CDR2 as YYNGEE. The DNA for the CDR3 is TGTGCCAGCAGCCCCCGGACTAGCGGCGGGGAGCTGTTTTTT. It is translated as CASSPRTSGGELFF. Full variable domain (missing parts from reference TRBV9 and TRBJ2-2): DSGVTQTPKHLITATGQRVTLRCSPRSGDLSVYWYQQSLDQGLQFLIQYYNGEERAKGNILERFSAQQFPDLHSELNLSSLELGDSALYFCASSPRTSGGELFFGEGSRLTVL.

The chain uses TRBV6-6 and TRBJ1-4; D is ambiguous. Germline values: CDR1 MNHNY, CDR2 SVGAGI (reference sequence). The length of the CDR3 is 13 residues. V shed 7 bases and J shed 7 bases, with 13 bases lying between them. The CDR3 loop reads CASIKKGSEKLFF. For the CDR3, the DNA is TGTGCCAGCATCAAAAAGGGTAGTGAAAAACTGTTTTTT.

This clone was detected only once. V is TRBV4-3 and J is TRBJ2-1, with TRBD2 matching 14 bases. This CDR3 is built from 16 residues. Germline CDR1 and CDR2: LGHNA and YSLEER. Trimming took 4 bases from V and 5 from J; bases not matched to a gene: 4. The CDR3 protein is CASSRRLAGGDNEQFF. CDR3 bases: TGCGCCAGCAGCCGCCGACTAGCGGGAGGGGACAATGAGCAGTTCTTC.

The chain is built from TRBV6-5 and TRBJ1-2; D is undetermined. Deletions cut 2 bases from V and 4 bases from J, with 11 bases between. This CDR3 has 14 residues. CDR1 is MNHEY, CDR2 SVGAGI, per germline. The CDR3 is CASSYPHPGYGYTF. CDR3 in DNA: TGTGCCAGCAGTTACCCCCATCCTGGCTATGGCTACACCTTC.

The chain joins TRBV7-9 to TRBJ2-3; 7 nucleotides line up with TRBD2. V trimming: 1 base; J trimming: 0 bases; junction bases outside the gene matches: 4. This CDR3 spans 16 amino acids. Germline lookup yields CDR1 SEHNR and CDR2 FQNEAQ (reference sequence). The CDR3 loop reads CASSLGGGRSTDTQYF. In DNA form, the CDR3 reads TGTGCCAGCAGCTTAGGGGGCGGGAGAAGCACAGATACGCAGTATTTT.

The CDR3 DNA reads as TGTGCCAGCAGCTCCAGTCGCGGCAGGAACACTGAAGCTTTCTTT. As protein: CASSSSRGRNTEAFF. The chain recombines TRBV7-9 with TRBJ1-1; D unresolved. CDR1 is SEHNR, CDR2 FQNEAQ, per germline (reference sequence). CDR3 length: 15 residues. The germline V and J ends were trimmed by 4 bases and 1 base, with 13 bases remaining between them.

The genes are TRBV19 and TRBJ1-5; D perhaps matches TRBD1 (6 bases). This CDR3 is 17 amino acids long. The germline V gene encodes CDR1 LNHDA and CDR2 SQIVND (reference sequence). V was shortened by 4 bases and J by 0 bases, with 16 bases between the two germline ends. This chain's CDR3 is CASSKDRSTPSNQPQHF. CDR3 in DNA: TGTGCCAGTAGTAAGGACAGAAGTACCCCTAGCAATCAGCCCCAGCATTTT. The full variable domain, in which reference TRBV19 and TRBJ1-5 provide the parts outside the CDR3, is DGGITQSPKYLFRKEGQNVTLSCEQNLNHDAMYWYRQDPGQGLRLIYYSQIVNDFQKGDIAEGYSVSREKKESFPLTVTSAQKNPTAFYLCASSKDRSTPSNQPQHFGDGTRLSIL.

The chain has TRBV2 and TRBJ1-5, with unresolved D. There are 12 residues in the CDR3. Germline assignment: CDR1 SNHLY and CDR2 FYNNEI. V was shortened by 4 bases and J by 5 bases, with 6 bases between the two germline ends. This CDR3 reads CASSVFYQPQHF. CDR3 coding DNA: TGTGCCAGCAGTGTTTTTTATCAGCCCCAGCATTTT.

V usage is TRBV30 and J usage is TRBJ1-5; TRBD1 is a possible D gene (6 bases). Deletions cut 5 bases from V and 0 bases from J, with 20 bases between. The germline V gene encodes CDR1 GTSNPN and CDR2 SVGIG (reference sequence). The CDR3 has 17 amino acids. The CDR3 loop reads CAWASFARTASNQPQHF. CDR3 in DNA: TGTGCCTGGGCCTCTTTCGCGCGGACAGCTAGCAATCAGCCCCAGCATTTT.

The chain is built from TRBV15 and TRBJ1-5, with D possibly TRBD1 on 6 matching bases. The CDR3 contains 17 residues. The germline gives CDR1 LNHNV, CDR2 YYDKDF (reference sequence). The germline V and J ends were trimmed by 3 bases and 4 bases, with 19 bases remaining between them. The CDR3 DNA is TGTGCCACCAGCAGGATACAGGGACTCTCCCCTAATCAGCCCCAGCATTTT. Protein: CATSRIQGLSPNQPQHF. Variable domain in full (rest from reference TRBV15 and TRBJ1-5): DAMVIQNPRYQVTQFGKPVTLSCSQTLNHNVMYWYQQKSSQAPKLLFHYYDKDFNNEADTPDNFQSRRPNTSFCFLDIRSPGLGDTAMYLCATSRIQGLSPNQPQHFGDGTRLSIL.

The J gene is TRBJ2-1, the V gene TRBV27; either TRBD1 or TRBD2 may supply D (5 bases each). V was shortened by 9 bases and J by 5 bases, with 14 bases between the two germline ends. Germline loops: CDR1 MNHEY, CDR2 SMNVEV (reference sequence). CDR3 length: 13 amino acids. The CDR3, as DNA: TGTGCCAGTGGGACGGCGAGAAACAATGAGCAGTTCTTC. This translates into CASGTARNNEQFF.

The J gene is TRBJ2-2, the V gene TRBV15; D ambiguous. From germline, CDR1 is LNHNV and CDR2 YYDKDF (reference sequence). The CDR3 spans 13 residues. V was cut by 5 bases and J by 5 bases, with 9 bases left in between. The CDR3 sequence: CATSPAVTGELFF. The CDR3 DNA reads as TGTGCCACCAGCCCGGCGGTAACCGGGGAGCTGTTTTTT. Filled out from reference TRBV15 and TRBJ2-2, the complete variable domain reads DAMVIQNPRYQVTQFGKPVTLSCSQTLNHNVMYWYQQKSSQAPKLLFHYYDKDFNNEADTPDNFQSRRPNTSFCFLDIRSPGLGDTAMYLCATSPAVTGELFFGEGSRLTVL.

This rearrangement joins TRBV29-1 to TRBJ2-2; D perhaps matches TRBD2 (6 bases). Deletions cut 4 bases from V and 3 bases from J, with 18 bases between. Germline CDR1 reads SQVTM; CDR2 reads ANQGSEA. The CDR3 runs to 16 residues. For the CDR3, the DNA is TGCAGCGTTGCACGGTCGGGGGTGGAGGACACCGGGGAGCTGTTTTTT. This sequence encodes CSVARSGVEDTGELFF.

This chain connects TRBV29-1 to TRBJ2-7, with D perhaps TRBD1 (6 bases). The V gene lost 4 bases and the J gene lost 7 bases, with 20 bases spanning the gap. Germline CDR1 reads SQVTM; CDR2 reads ANQGSEA. This CDR3 region has 14 residues. CDR3 nucleotide sequence: TGCAGCGTTGCCCGCAGGCCCGGGACACAAGAGCAGTACTTC. Amino acids: CSVARRPGTQEQYF.

This clone has just one count. This rearrangement joins TRBV25-1 to TRBJ2-3; no reliable D call. In germline, CDR1 is MGHDK, CDR2 SYGVNS. Trimming took 4 bases from V and 1 from J, leaving 9 bases between them. There are 14 residues in the CDR3. The CDR3 sequence: CASSGAVGTDTQYF. CDR3 nucleotides: TGTGCCAGCAGTGGGGCCGTTGGCACAGATACGCAGTATTTT.

V usage is TRBV19 and J usage is TRBJ2-7, with a possible D match to TRBD1 (6 bases). The CDR3 is 12 residues long. Germline V gives CDR1 LNHDA, CDR2 SQIVND (reference sequence). V was clipped by 10 bases and J by 3 bases, with 13 bases between them. Here the CDR3 DNA reads TGTGCCACTGCGACAGGTAACTACGAGCAGTACTTC. It is translated as CATATGNYEQYF.

As DNA, the CDR3 is TGTGCCAGCAGCTTAGCGGATTGGGGATACGAGCAGTACTTC. Amino acid sequence: CASSLADWGYEQYF. The chain combines TRBV7-8 with TRBJ2-7, with D hard to call. V was trimmed by 0 bases and J by 4 bases, leaving 10 bases between them. Germline V gene sequence: CDR1 SGHVS, CDR2 FQNEAQ. The CDR3 is made up of 14 amino acids.

DNA for the CDR3: TGTGCCAGCAGCTTGGCGACCGGGACAGGGTCTACCCAACTGTTTTTT. Translating it yields CASSLATGTGSTQLFF. The rearrangement joins TRBV7-8 to TRBJ1-4; 9 nucleotides align to TRBD1. The CDR3 has 16 residues. Germline loops: CDR1 SGHVS, CDR2 FQNEAQ. V trimming: 3 bases; J trimming: 12 bases; junction bases outside the gene matches: 14.

Comment on this clone: A junction boundary mismatches the germline segment, possibly from a read error. The CDR3 sequence is CASSLAGVYNEQFF. The CDR3 nucleotides are TGTGCTAGCAGCTTAGCAGGGGTTTACAATGAGCAGTTCTTC. J is TRBJ2-1 and V is TRBV7-7; a possible D gene is TRBD1 (6 bases). This CDR3 comprises 14 residues. CDR1 SSHAT and CDR2 FNYEAQ come from the germline V gene (reference sequence).

This clone showed up just once. This chain uses TRBV2 with TRBJ2-7, with a possible D match to TRBD2 (6 bases). Trimming removed 6 bases from V and 0 bases from J, with 15 bases in between. Germline CDR1 reads SNHLY; CDR2 reads FYNNEI. The CDR3 has 15 amino acids. CDR3 loop: CASRHRDLSSYEQYF. In nucleotides, the CDR3 is TGTGCCAGCAGACACCGGGACTTAAGCTCCTACGAGCAGTACTTC.

CDR3 sequence reads: CASSLQGLANEQYF. The CDR3 bases are TGTGCCAGCAGCTTACAAGGACTAGCCAACGAGCAGTACTTC. The chain has TRBV11-2 and TRBJ2-7; the match to TRBD2 covers 8 bases. The germline gives CDR1 SGHAT, CDR2 FQNNGV. The CDR3 spans 14 residues. V trimming: 2 bases; J trimming: 5 bases; junction bases outside the gene matches: 5. Combining the CDR3 with reference TRBV11-2 and TRBJ2-7 gives the whole variable domain EAGVAQSPRYKIIEKRQSVAFWCNPISGHATLYWYQQILGQGPKLLIQFQNNGVVDDSQLPKDRFSAERLKGVDSTLKIQPAKLEDSAVYLCASSLQGLANEQYFGPGTRLTVT.